Below, 5 T cell receptor beta chains from the same sample are listed, as sequenced in a study of PD-1 blockade in classical Hodgkin lymphoma. The time point denotes: cycle 4 day 1 (C4D1), after more than five weeks of nivolumab. Relapse after autologous stem cell transplantation occurred in every patient, and brentuximab vedotin exposure varied. TCRdb's table, derived via immunoSEQ multiplex PCR, lists solely in-frame clones and lacks some. The sample includes tens of thousands of clones, 83% seen only once; the top ten take 17%. Sequenced material: peripheral blood mononuclear cells (PBMCs), taken before the fourth cycle of nivolumab. The receptors derive from a human donor with classical Hodgkin lymphoma.

The V gene is TRBV29-1, the J gene TRBJ2-3; 9 bases match TRBD2. J gave up 15 bases and V 6 bases, and 13 bases lay outside the gene matches. The CDR3 extends over 12 amino acids. CDR1 and CDR2 from the germline V gene are SQVTM and ANQGSEA. CDR3 in amino acids: CSVGVSGGLSYF. In nucleotides, the CDR3 is TGCAGCGTCGGAGTTAGCGGGGGACTTAGTTATTTT.

The J gene is TRBJ2-3, the V gene TRBV5-6; tentatively, D is TRBD2 (6 bases). V shed 1 base and J shed 10 bases, with 16 bases lying between them. The CDR3 contains 14 residues. Looked up from germline, CDR1 is SGHDT and CDR2 is YYEEEE. CDR3 amino acids: CASSLWGREAPQYF. The CDR3 nucleotides are TGTGCCAGCAGCTTGTGGGGCAGGGAGGCCCCGCAGTATTTT.

The V and J genes are TRBV7-9 and TRBJ2-5; 7 positions agree with TRBD2. This CDR3 contains 14 residues. The ends lost 3 bases at V and 2 bases at J; junction bases unmatched: 3. Germline loops: CDR1 SEHNR, CDR2 FQNEAQ (reference sequence). The CDR3 region has the DNA TGTGCCAGCAGCTTGGCTAGCGGACAAGAGACCCAGTACTTC. It specifies CASSLASGQETQYF.

V is TRBV5-1 and J is TRBJ2-1, with D uncertain. Deletions cut 5 bases from V and 7 bases from J, with 13 bases between. CDR3 size: 13 residues. Looked up from germline, CDR1 is SGHRS and CDR2 is YFSETQ. CDR3 loop: CASRVPATNEQFF. The CDR3 DNA follows: TGCGCCAGCAGGGTCCCAGCGACGAATGAGCAGTTCTTC.

This clone was seen a single time. The V gene is TRBV5-1, the J gene TRBJ2-4; 8 bases are a match to TRBD1. The germline V gene encodes CDR1 SGHRS and CDR2 YFSETQ. There are 13 residues in the CDR3. V shed 0 bases and J 9 bases; nucleotides not matched to a gene: 2. The CDR3 region is CASSLGQGSIQYF. CDR3 nucleotides: TGCGCCAGCAGCTTGGGACAGGGGAGCATTCAGTACTTC.